The rows below give T cell receptor beta chains drawn from one sample of a study of blood T cell repertoires in COVID-19. Libraries were prepared by immunoSEQ multiplex PCR; TCRdb keeps only in-frame clonotypes and omits some of them. The sample carries over 200,000 clones, roughly four fifths recorded once. The sample comprised peripheral blood. These receptors were taken from a woman aged 40 to 50 with acute or convalescent COVID-19. Each CDR3 is given with its conserved first and last residue. The D gene is left open where the match is weak. Not every row has a clone size; where given, it reads once, few, many or a size class.

CASSTDGVYEQYF,TGCGCCAGCAGCACGGACGGGGTCTACGAGCAGTACTTC,-,TRBV5-1,TRBJ2-7,-
CASSSGGGSGYTF,TGTGCCAGCAGCTCGGGGGGGGGTTCTGGCTACACCTTC,-,TRBV12-3/TRBV12-4,TRBJ1-2,-
CAGRQFSGANVLTF,TGTGCCGGCAGACAGTTCTCTGGGGCCAACGTCCTGACTTTC,-,TRBV2,TRBJ2-6,-
CASSPILTSGSEPHNEQFF,TGTGCCAGCAGCCCGATACTGACTAGCGGGTCGGAACCCCACAATGAGCAGTTCTTC,TRBD2,TRBV7-9,TRBJ2-1,-
CASSFPGRTYEQYF,TGTGCCAGCAGCTTCCCGGGAAGGACCTACGAGCAGTACTTC,-,TRBV11-2,TRBJ2-7,-
CASSPEVVTTDGYTF,TGTGCCAGCAGCCCCGAAGTCGTGACAACTGATGGCTACACCTTC,-,TRBV9,TRBJ1-2,-
CASSQLTSGGARETQYF,TGCGCCAGCAGCCAACTTACTAGCGGGGGGGCCCGGGAGACCCAGTACTTC,TRBD2,TRBV4-1,TRBJ2-5,few
CASSQEWRSSGANVLTF,TGTGCCAGCAGCCAAGAATGGCGGTCCTCTGGGGCCAACGTCCTGACTTTC,-,TRBV14,TRBJ2-6,-
CASSLITAGTSGSTGELFF,TGTGCCAGCAGCTTAATCACCGCCGGGACTAGCGGAAGCACCGGGGAGCTGTTTTTT,TRBD2,TRBV7-3,TRBJ2-2,-
CASSTWNTEAFF,TGTGCCAGTAGTACTTGGAACACTGAAGCTTTCTTT,-,TRBV19,TRBJ1-1,few
CSVGGPNTGELFF,TGCAGCGTTGGAGGGCCCAACACCGGGGAGCTGTTTTTT,-,TRBV29-1,TRBJ2-2,few
CATSDTGTGRRETQYF,TGTGCCACCAGTGACACCGGGACAGGGAGGAGGGAGACCCAGTACTTC,TRBD1,TRBV24-1,TRBJ2-5,-
CASSLATGGLDTQYF,TGCGCCAGCAGCTTGGCAACGGGGGGGCTGGATACGCAGTATTTT,TRBD2,TRBV5-1,TRBJ2-3,-
CASSVVAGFSSEAFF,TGTGCCAGCAGCGTAGTGGCAGGATTTTCTTCTGAAGCTTTCTTT,-,TRBV9,TRBJ1-1,-
CAWSMAVRSPLTNYGYTF,TGTGCCTGGAGTATGGCAGTAAGGAGTCCTCTTACTAACTATGGCTACACCTTC,-,TRBV30,TRBJ1-2,-
CASSPFNPLTGELFF,TGTGCCAGCAGCCCCTTTAATCCTCTCACCGGGGAGCTGTTTTTT,-,TRBV7-8,TRBJ2-2,-
CASSQETIDTQYF,TGCGCCAGCAGCCAAGAAACAATCGATACGCAGTATTTT,-,TRBV4-1,TRBJ2-3,once
CASRPGVGWGEQYF,TGTGCCAGCAGGCCAGGGGTCGGGTGGGGCGAGCAGTACTTC,-,TRBV27,TRBJ2-7,-
CASSESPSTDTQYF,TGTGCCAGCAGTGAATCCCCTAGCACAGATACGCAGTATTTT,-,TRBV25-1,TRBJ2-3,-
CASRGIDSSTDTQYF,TGTGCCAGTAGGGGGATTGACTCTAGCACAGATACGCAGTATTTT,-,TRBV2,TRBJ2-3,once
CATLRTGDTGELFF,TGTGCCACCCTTAGGACAGGGGACACCGGGGAGCTGTTTTTT,TRBD1,TRBV6-5,TRBJ2-2,-
CASIDREGDTEAFF,TGTGCCAGTATCGACAGGGAAGGTGACACTGAAGCTTTCTTT,TRBD1,TRBV19,TRBJ1-1,-
CASRGLDHEQYF,TGTGCCAGCAGGGGGCTAGACCACGAGCAGTACTTC,-,TRBV2,TRBJ2-7,once
CAWSVAGANVLTF,TGTGCCTGGAGTGTCGCTGGGGCCAACGTCCTGACTTTC,-,TRBV30,TRBJ2-6,once
CATSEQAVSYNEQFF,TGTGCCACCAGTGAACAAGCGGTGTCCTACAATGAGCAGTTCTTC,-,TRBV24-1,TRBJ2-1,-
CASSQEGGRAVSYNEQFF,TGTGCCAGCAGCCAAGAAGGCGGGAGGGCCGTCTCCTACAATGAGCAGTTCTTC,TRBD2,TRBV3-1/TRBV3-2,TRBJ2-1,-
CATRGVGELFF,TGTGCCACCAGAGGAGTCGGGGAGCTGTTTTTT,-,TRBV15,TRBJ2-2,-
CAWDPGTGDQPQHF,TGTGCCTGGGACCCCGGGACAGGCGATCAGCCCCAGCATTTT,TRBD1,TRBV30,TRBJ1-5,-
CASSFFGPAGGTGELFF,TGTGCCAGCAGCTTTTTTGGGCCTGCCGGGGGCACCGGGGAGCTGTTTTTT,-,TRBV7-2,TRBJ2-2,-
CASTTGTSGSNEQFF,TGTGCCAGCACTACAGGGACTAGCGGGAGTAATGAGCAGTTCTTC,TRBD2,TRBV6-4,TRBJ2-1,-
CASSQELAGGTDTQYF,TGCGCCAGCAGCCAAGAATTAGCGGGGGGCACAGATACGCAGTATTTT,TRBD2,TRBV4-1,TRBJ2-3,-
CASSLGQGASYEQYF,TGTGCCAGCAGCTTGGGACAGGGGGCTTCGTACGAGCAGTACTTC,TRBD1,TRBV5-4,TRBJ2-7,-
CASSEARVLAKELFF,TGTGCCAGCAGTGAAGCGCGGGTACTAGCGAAGGAGCTGTTTTTT,TRBD2,TRBV2,TRBJ2-2,-
CASSLGQAILGANVLTF,TGTGCCAGCAGCTTGGGACAGGCGATCTTAGGGGCCAACGTCCTGACTTTC,-,TRBV5-6,TRBJ2-6,once
CASSQPLGYSGDEQFF,TGTGCCAGCAGCCAACCCCTAGGTTATAGCGGGGATGAGCAGTTCTTC,TRBD2,TRBV4-2,TRBJ2-1,-
CASSPEHANTGELFF,TGTGCCAGCTCACCCGAGCATGCGAACACCGGGGAGCTGTTTTTT,-,TRBV18,TRBJ2-2,-
CASSSPISSGANVLTF,TGTGCCAGCAGCTCCCCCATTTCCTCTGGGGCCAACGTCCTGACTTTC,-,TRBV5-4,TRBJ2-6,-
CASSLTVRTEAFF,TGTGCCAGCAGTTTAACAGTGCGCACTGAAGCTTTCTTT,-,TRBV6-6,TRBJ1-1,once